A single sample gave rise to the 10 T cell receptor beta chains below, sequenced in a study of OX40 agonist ivuxolimab in advanced cancers. The receptor library was made with the immunoSEQ multiplex PCR assay. TCRdb mirrors the immuneACCESS table, restricted to in-frame sequences. Some clones are absent from its copies; in checked studies, under half trace to an unresolved V gene, and the reason for the others is unknown. This sample lists tens of thousands of clones; roughly 90% were detected once. Jointly, the top ten make up over 7.5% of the sample. This sample comprised CD4+ or CD8+ T cells sorted from blood, obtained in a trial of the OX40 agonist ivuxolimab. Every receptor here comes from an adult with an advanced solid tumor such as melanoma, head and neck, liver or kidney cancer.

The chain has TRBV6-5 and TRBJ2-6; TRBD2 might be the D (5 bases). CDR1 and CDR2 (germline): MNHEY, SVGAGI. The CDR3 is 14 amino acids. Trimming took off 4 bases at V and 4 bases at J, with 8 bases between the two ends. CDR3 amino acids: CASSSPGGANVLTF. CDR3 bases: TGTGCCAGCAGTTCCCCGGGGGGGGCCAACGTCCTGACTTTC.

CDR3 sequence: CASTRGSGVYEQYF. The CDR3 DNA reads TGTGCCAGCACCCGAGGGTCAGGGGTATACGAGCAGTACTTC. The chain carries TRBV5-5 and TRBJ2-7, with D tentatively TRBD1 (6 bases). Trimming left V 6 bases short and J 4 bases short, with 17 bases between. The CDR3 sequence is 14 residues long. Germline loops: CDR1 SGHKS, CDR2 YYEKEE (reference sequence).

The chain is built from TRBV6-9 and TRBJ1-2; tentative D call: TRBD1 (6 bases). Trimming removed 3 bases from V and 4 bases from J, with 15 bases in between. The V gene's germline CDR1 is MNHGY and CDR2 SVAAGI. CDR3 length: 15 amino acids. This CDR3 is CASSYPQGQSYGYTF. CDR3 coding DNA: TGTGCCAGCAGTTACCCACAGGGTCAGAGCTATGGCTACACCTTC.

The DNA for the CDR3 is TGCGCCAGCAGCCCGGACTGGACTGAAGCTTTCTTT. Translated: CASSPDWTEAFF. The chain is built from TRBV5-1 and TRBJ1-1; the D is unclear. Germline CDR1 is SGHRS and CDR2 is YFSETQ. The CDR3 length is 12 residues. V lost 4 bases, J lost 5 bases, and 9 bases lay in between.

V and J are TRBV9 and TRBJ1-1; D is ambiguous. Germline-derived CDR1 and CDR2 are SGDLS and YYNGEE. V was pared by 0 bases and J by 1 base, with 16 bases between. This CDR3 region has 17 residues. The CDR3 DNA follows: TGTGCCAGCAGCGTAGGGCGCCCGGGTTTTGAGAACACTGAAGCTTTCTTT. Its protein is CASSVGRPGFENTEAFF.

J is TRBJ1-5 and V is TRBV2, with a weak D call TRBD1 (6 bases). CDR1 is SNHLY, CDR2 FYNNEI, per germline. This CDR3 has 14 amino acids. V was clipped by 3 bases and J by 5 bases, with 11 bases between them. As DNA, the CDR3 is TGTGCCAGCAGTGAGCCGAAGGGGGATCAGCCCCAGCATTTT. Its translation is CASSEPKGDQPQHF.

The V gene is TRBV5-4, the J gene TRBJ2-3, with D perhaps TRBD1 (6 bases). V lost 0 bases and J 5 bases, leaving 10 bases between the germline ends. Germline V gene lookup returns CDR1 SGHNT and CDR2 YYREEE (reference sequence). This CDR3 spans 14 amino acids. The CDR3: CASSLDRAIDTQYF. CDR3 nucleotides: TGTGCCAGCAGCTTGGACAGGGCAATAGATACGCAGTATTTT.

This chain connects TRBV30 to TRBJ2-1, with TRBD2 identical over 7 bases. Trimming cost V 3 bases and J 7 bases; bases outside gene matches: 12. Per the germline V gene, CDR1 is GTSNPN and CDR2 is SVGIG (reference sequence). CDR3 length: 15 residues. CDR3 nucleotide sequence: TGTGCCTGGAGCCCCCTCAGCGGGGCTGAGAATGAGCAGTTCTTC. The encoded protein is CAWSPLSGAENEQFF.

J is TRBJ2-7 and V is TRBV6-1; 8 positions agree with TRBD1. The CDR3 covers 15 residues. Trimming cost V 6 bases and J 4 bases; bases outside gene matches: 11. The V gene's germline CDR1 is MNHNS and CDR2 SASEGT. CDR3 sequence (DNA): TGTGCCAGCAGACGAAACGGACAGGGTCCATACGAGCAGTACTTC. Its translation is CASRRNGQGPYEQYF.

V is TRBV7-2 and J is TRBJ2-3, with D hard to call. Germline CDR1 is SGHTA and CDR2 is FQGNSA. This CDR3 is built from 14 residues. V lost 4 bases to trimming and J lost 5 bases, with 13 bases between them. CDR3 loop: CASSSVASGDTQYF. CDR3 sequence (DNA): TGTGCCAGCAGCTCTGTAGCTAGTGGAGATACGCAGTATTTT.